The clone carrying this TCR beta chain was recorded a few times. Its antigen remains unknown. The CDR3 has 15 residues. Germline V gene sequence: CDR1 SGHRS, CDR2 YFSETQ. Trimming stripped 1 base from V and 4 bases from J, with 14 bases between. This record belongs to a study of glioma-infiltrating T cells after dendritic cell vaccination. Some clones are missing from TCRdb's copy, which holds only in-frame ones; the method was immunoSEQ multiplex PCR. The table has about 82,000 clones, around 90% seen once; the top ten hold approximately 3%. Whole-study findings and limits: TCR clonality showed no direct relationship with survival. The cohort had few patients with full blood and tumor sets.

The V call is TRBV5-1, the J call TRBJ1-1; D is undetermined. The receptor's source is a human donor with glioblastoma. The sample was blood, taken before dendritic cell vaccination. This CDR3 is CASSLPGGSATEAFF. CDR3 coding DNA: TGCGCCAGCAGCTTGCCCGGCGGAAGCGCCACTGAAGCTTTCTTT.